The rows below give T cell receptor beta chains drawn from one sample of a study of OX40 agonist ivuxolimab in advanced cancers. The protocol was immunoSEQ multiplex PCR, while the TCRdb copy is restricted to in-frame clones and leaves out a portion. The sample carries roughly 71,000 clones, roughly 80% recorded once. The material sequenced was CD4+ or CD8+ T cells sorted from blood, taken in a trial of the OX40 agonist ivuxolimab. These receptors originate from an adult with an advanced solid tumor such as melanoma, head and neck, liver or kidney cancer. CDR3s include the opening cysteine and the closing phenylalanine or tryptophan. The D gene is left open where the match is weak. Clone sizes are given selectively: once, few, many, or a class where the clone is expanded.

length | J | V | D | size | DNA | CDR3
15 | TRBJ1-5 | TRBV19 | TRBD1 | - | TGTGCCAGTAGTAAAATCCGGACAGGGAATCAGCCCCAGCATTTT | CASSKIRTGNQPQHF
16 | TRBJ2-3 | TRBV10-3 | TRBD2 | once | TGTGCCATCAGTGAGGGACTAGCGGGAAGCACAGATACGCAGTATTTT | CAISEGLAGSTDTQYF
13 | TRBJ1-1 | TRBV19 | - | few | TGTGCCAGTAGTTCAGGGGCCAACACTGAAGCTTTCTTT | CASSSGANTEAFF
12 | TRBJ2-7 | TRBV2 | - | - | TGTGCCAGCAGTGCAACTAACTACGAGCAGTACTTC | CASSATNYEQYF
14 | TRBJ1-4 | TRBV30 | - | - | TGTGCCTGCGCCTCAGGAGCAGCAACTGAAAAACTGTTTTTT | CACASGAATEKLFF
14 | TRBJ1-2 | TRBV5-1 | - | - | TGCGCCAGCAGCTCCACATATGGACTTCGGGGCTACACCTTC | CASSSTYGLRGYTF
15 | TRBJ1-2 | TRBV5-1 | TRBD1 | - | TGCGCCAGCAGCTTCTCGGGACAGGGGGCGTTTGGCTACACCTTC | CASSFSGQGAFGYTF
13 | TRBJ1-1 | TRBV7-9 | - | - | TGTGCCAGCAGCTACTCTGATAAGAGTGAAGCTTTCTTT | CASSYSDKSEAFF
14 | TRBJ2-7 | TRBV19 | TRBD2 | - | TGTGCCGCTGGTCCGGCGGGGGAATCCTACGAGCAGTACTTC | CAAGPAGESYEQYF
16 | TRBJ2-7 | TRBV9 | TRBD2 | - | TGTGCCAGCAGCGTAGGGGCGGGGGGCTTGACCTACGAGCAGTACTTC | CASSVGAGGLTYEQYF
12 | TRBJ2-2 | TRBV10-3 | - | - | TGTGCCATCAAAGAGAACACCGGGGAGCTGTTTTTT | CAIKENTGELFF
17 | TRBJ2-3 | TRBV19 | - | - | TGTGCCAGTAGTATGACATCCCACGATTTCACCACAGATACGCAGTATTTT | CASSMTSHDFTTDTQYF
14 | TRBJ2-5 | TRBV5-1 | - | - | TGCGCCAGCAGCTTGGTTGGGTTCCAAGAGACCCAGTACTTC | CASSLVGFQETQYF
14 | TRBJ2-6 | TRBV6-1 | - | - | TGTGCCAGCAGTGAAGCCTCTGGGGCCAACGTCCTGACTTTC | CASSEASGANVLTF
11 | TRBJ1-1 | TRBV11-2 | - | - | TGTGCCAGCAGGGAGTCCACTGAAGCTTTCTTT | CASRESTEAFF
14 | TRBJ2-7 | TRBV30 | - | - | TGTGCCTGGAGTGTACTCCAGGGGCCCTACGAGCAGTACTTC | CAWSVLQGPYEQYF
12 | TRBJ2-7 | TRBV5-6 | - | - | TGTGCCAGCAGCTTGACAGGATACGAGCAGTACTTC | CASSLTGYEQYF
13 | TRBJ2-5 | TRBV7-2 | - | - | TGTGCCAGCAGCTTAGCGGCCCTTTCGACCCAGTACTTC | CASSLAALSTQYF
13 | TRBJ1-1 | TRBV9 | - | - | TGTGCCAGCAGCGTAGCCCCAGGCACTGAAGCTTTCTTT | CASSVAPGTEAFF
16 | TRBJ2-5 | TRBV7-8 | - | - | TGTGCCAGCAGCTCCGGACACCCAGGGGCACAAGAGACCCAGTACTTC | CASSSGHPGAQETQYF
15 | TRBJ2-7 | TRBV5-4 | TRBD2 | - | TGTGCCAGCAGCTTAAGCGGGGGGAGCTCCTACGAGCAGTACTTC | CASSLSGGSSYEQYF
15 | TRBJ2-2 | TRBV7-9 | TRBD1 | once | TGTGCCAGCAGCCCGGGACAGGGGACTACCGGGGAGCTGTTTTTT | CASSPGQGTTGELFF
14 | TRBJ1-5 | TRBV28 | - | - | TGTGCCAGCAGTTTATTTGGGGGCGGGGGACCCCAGCATTTT | CASSLFGGGGPQHF